Below are 15 T cell receptor beta chains sequenced from a single sample in a study of blood T cell repertoires in COVID-19. The data were produced by immunoSEQ multiplex PCR, yet TCRdb's version contains in-frame clones alone and is incomplete. The profile shows 100,000 to 120,000 clones, roughly 84% of them singletons. The sequencing input was peripheral blood. The receptors were sampled from a woman between 35 and 50 years old with acute or convalescent COVID-19.

This rearrangement joins TRBV5-3 to TRBJ2-3; 11 nucleotides agree with TRBD2. TRBV5-3 falls under the ORF class, with uncertain function. J was trimmed by 3 bases and V by 9 bases; bases with no gene match: 15. The CDR3 runs to 17 residues. The CDR3 DNA reads TGTGCCACCCAGCCCCCCCTTAGCGGGGGGGAAACAGATACGCAGTATTTT. It codes for CATQPPLSGGETDTQYF.

V usage is TRBV2 and J usage is TRBJ2-3, with D possibly TRBD2 on 6 matching bases. The CDR3 contains 13 residues. V dropped 4 bases and J dropped 6 bases, with 11 bases sitting between them. Germline CDR1 SNHLY, CDR2 FYNNEI. The CDR3 DNA follows: TGTGCCAGCAGTGTTGTTCTAGCGGATACGCAGTATTTT. Translation gives CASSVVLADTQYF.

The chain uses TRBV5-1 and TRBJ2-1; 7 bases align to TRBD1. Germline CDR1 reads SGHRS; CDR2 reads YFSETQ. There are 15 residues in the CDR3. Trimming removed 4 bases from V and 0 bases from J; junction bases left unmatched: 4. This CDR3 is CASSRGQTSYNEQFF. In nucleotides, the CDR3 is TGCGCCAGCAGCAGGGGACAGACCTCCTACAATGAGCAGTTCTTC.

The chain couples TRBV4-2 to TRBJ2-3; D is possibly TRBD2 (5 bases). Germline values: CDR1 LGHNA, CDR2 YNFKEQ. CDR3 length: 13 residues. Trimming pared 3 bases from V and 4 bases from J, leaving 8 bases between. CDR3 amino acids: CASSQGRSDTQYF. DNA for the CDR3: TGTGCCAGCAGCCAGGGGAGATCAGATACGCAGTATTTT.

This chain joins TRBV30 and TRBJ2-5; TRBD2 aligns across 13 bases. Germline-derived CDR1 and CDR2 are GTSNPN and SVGIG (reference sequence). This CDR3 contains 18 residues. V dropped 5 bases and J dropped 0; count of bases not matched to a gene: 12. The CDR3 sequence is CAWSRRGTSGTYQETQYF. The CDR3 nucleotides are TGTGCCTGGTCCCGACGCGGGACTAGCGGGACGTACCAAGAGACCCAGTACTTC.

The V call is TRBV6-5, the J call TRBJ2-5; TRBD1 might be the D (6 bases). V was pared by 6 bases and J by 1 base, with 9 bases between. CDR1 is MNHEY, CDR2 SVGAGI, per germline. There are 13 residues in the CDR3. The CDR3 bases are TGTGCCAGCAGCCAGGGGATCCAAGAGACCCAGTACTTC. This gives the protein CASSQGIQETQYF.

This chain connects TRBV19 to TRBJ2-1; 7 bases align to TRBD2. With V trimmed by 10 bases and J by 5 bases, 11 bases remained unmatched. There are 14 residues in the CDR3. Per germline, CDR1 LNHDA and CDR2 SQIVND (reference sequence). DNA for the CDR3: TGTGCCATCGACGCCGGGACTAAAAACAATGAGCAGTTCTTC. Its protein is CAIDAGTKNNEQFF.

This chain joins TRBV6-4 and TRBJ2-3; D is ambiguous. From germline, CDR1 is MRHNA and CDR2 SNTAGT. V shed 0 bases and J shed 0 bases, with 7 bases lying between them. The CDR3 consists of 15 residues. The CDR3 bases are TGTGCCAGCAGTGACTCGCCCGGGAGCACAGATACGCAGTATTTT. Amino acid sequence: CASSDSPGSTDTQYF.

This clone appeared a few times. This chain uses TRBV5-1 with TRBJ2-7, with 9 bases that match TRBD2. Germline lookup yields CDR1 SGHRS and CDR2 YFSETQ. V trimming: 4 bases; J trimming: 0 bases; junction bases outside the gene matches: 8. This CDR3 region has 16 residues. This CDR3 is CASSHPRTSVSYEQYF. Written as DNA, the CDR3 is TGCGCCAGCAGCCACCCTCGGACTAGCGTCTCCTACGAGCAGTACTTC.

The chain is built from TRBV9 and TRBJ1-4; tentative D call: TRBD1 (5 bases). Germline V gives CDR1 SGDLS, CDR2 YYNGEE. The V end was cut by 3 bases, the J end by 0 bases, with 9 bases between. The length of the CDR3 is 15 residues. The CDR3 protein is CASSETGATNEKLFF. As DNA, the CDR3 is TGTGCCAGCAGCGAAACAGGTGCAACTAATGAAAAACTGTTTTTT.

The chain has TRBV7-2 and TRBJ2-3; D might be TRBD1 (6 bases). Germline V gives CDR1 SGHTA, CDR2 FQGNSA. V lost 5 bases to trimming and J lost 3 bases, with 27 bases between them. This CDR3 spans 19 amino acids. CDR3 residues: CASSPTGPGLRKGTDTQYF. CDR3 bases: TGTGCCAGCAGCCCAACAGGGCCGGGCCTTCGCAAGGGGACAGATACGCAGTATTTT.

The chain is built from TRBV7-2 and TRBJ2-3; 7 bases line up with TRBD2. V trimming: 10 bases; J trimming: 2 bases; junction bases outside the gene matches: 12. CDR3 length: 15 amino acids. The V gene's germline CDR1 is SGHTA and CDR2 FQGNSA. The CDR3: CATTHGGVYTDTQYF. CDR3 DNA: TGTGCCACAACGCATGGGGGGGTGTACACAGATACGCAGTATTTT.

V and J are TRBV19 and TRBJ2-2; D is perhaps TRBD2 (5 bases). Trimming removed 5 bases at V and 1 base at J, with 11 bases between. In germline, CDR1 is LNHDA, CDR2 SQIVND (reference sequence). CDR3 length: 15 residues. The CDR3 sequence: CASSPSDLNTGELFF. The CDR3, as DNA: TGTGCCAGTAGTCCCTCGGACTTGAACACCGGGGAGCTGTTTTTT.

V usage is TRBV6-6 and J usage is TRBJ2-2; no firm D call. With 5 bases removed from V and 7 bases from J, the gap between germline ends came to 14 bases. The germline V gene encodes CDR1 MNHNY and CDR2 SVGAGI (reference sequence). The CDR3 extends over 14 amino acids. The CDR3 reads CASSHSETGGELFF. The DNA for the CDR3 is TGTGCCAGCAGTCATTCAGAAACGGGCGGGGAGCTGTTTTTT.

The V and J genes are TRBV30 and TRBJ1-6; TRBD1 is a possible D gene (5 bases). The length of the CDR3 is 14 residues. CDR1 is GTSNPN and CDR2 is SVGIG in the germline V gene (reference sequence). V lost 2 bases and J 8 bases, leaving 13 bases between the germline ends. The CDR3 loop is CAWSPGNSYSPLHF. CDR3 DNA sequence: TGTGCCTGGAGTCCAGGGAACTCGTATTCACCCCTCCACTTT.